These 23 T cell receptor beta chains were sequenced from one sample in a study of blood T cell repertoires in COVID-19. Sequencing used immunoSEQ multiplex PCR; TCRdb keeps in-frame clones, though not all of them. The top ten clones hold approximately 7% of a sample with roughly 25,000 clones, about four fifths of them seen once. Sequencing was carried out using peripheral blood. The receptors here all came from a man in his 70s with acute or convalescent COVID-19.

The chain is built from TRBV6-1 and TRBJ1-5; D is undetermined. CDR3 length: 16 residues. Trimming cost V 0 bases and J 2 bases, with 11 bases left between them. Germline V gene sequence: CDR1 MNHNS, CDR2 SASEGT. This CDR3 is CASSEAGGPGNQPQHF. CDR3 DNA sequence: TGTGCCAGCAGTGAAGCTGGAGGGCCCGGCAATCAGCCCCAGCATTTT.

The CDR3 region has the DNA TGTGCCAGCAGCATACAGGCGCTCTATGGCTACACCTTC. Its translation is CASSIQALYGYTF. V is TRBV5-4 and J is TRBJ1-2; weak D call: TRBD1 (5 bases). CDR3 length: 13 residues. The germline V gene encodes CDR1 SGHNT and CDR2 YYREEE (reference sequence). The V end lost 4 bases, the J end lost 4 bases, and 11 bases lay between the germline ends.

V and J are TRBV5-5 and TRBJ2-7; D might be TRBD2 (5 bases). The CDR3 totals 13 residues. Germline V gives CDR1 SGHKS, CDR2 YYEKEE (reference sequence). V shed 5 bases and J shed 4 bases, with 13 bases lying between them. The CDR3 DNA sequence: TGTGCCAGCAGTCCGAGCGGAATTTACGAGCAGTACTTC. Translated: CASSPSGIYEQYF.

The chain is built from TRBV7-9 and TRBJ1-2; tentatively, D is TRBD1 (6 bases). CDR1 SEHNR and CDR2 FQNEAQ come from the germline V gene (reference sequence). The length of the CDR3 is 14 residues. The V and J ends lost 5 bases and 3 bases respectively, with 13 bases between them. This CDR3 reads CASSAQGRHYGYTF. Here the CDR3 DNA reads TGTGCCAGCAGCGCACAGGGTAGGCACTATGGCTACACCTTC.

The genes are TRBV2 and TRBJ2-5; a possible D gene is TRBD1 (6 bases). The CDR3 is made up of 12 amino acids. The germline gives CDR1 SNHLY, CDR2 FYNNEI. Trimming removed 3 bases from V and 5 bases from J, with 7 bases in between. The CDR3 here is CASSDRGETQYF. CDR3 DNA: TGTGCCAGCAGTGACAGGGGTGAGACCCAGTACTTC.

By proportion, this clone is medium-sized. The CDR3 here is CASSFLRSVEQYF. The CDR3 DNA sequence: TGTGCCAGCAGTTTTCTGCGTTCCGTCGAGCAGTACTTC. The rearrangement links TRBV12-3 or TRBV12-4 to TRBJ2-7; D is uncertain. V was trimmed by 3 bases and J by 6 bases, leaving 12 bases between them. This CDR3 spans 13 amino acids.

The chain is built from TRBV3-1 (or the pseudogene TRBV3-2) and TRBJ2-3; 11 nucleotides line up with TRBD2. The CDR3 is 16 residues long. Germline trimming cut 3 bases from V and 7 bases from J; bases unmatched to any gene: 9. Germline-derived CDR1 and CDR2 are LGHDT and YNNKEL (reference sequence). The CDR3 sequence is CASSQTNSGRDHTQYF. CDR3 nucleotides: TGTGCCAGCAGCCAGACGAATAGCGGGAGGGATCATACGCAGTATTTT.

The sample holds a few counts of this clone. CDR3 nucleotide sequence: TGTGCCAGCAGCCAAACGCGGAGGGCGAAAGAGACCCAGTACTTC. The encoded protein is CASSQTRRAKETQYF. The rearrangement joins TRBV5-6 to TRBJ2-5, with D possibly being TRBD2 (6 bases). Germline CDR1 is SGHDT and CDR2 is YYEEEE. The length of the CDR3 is 15 residues. V dropped 4 bases and J dropped 3 bases, with 16 bases sitting between them.

The gene calls are TRBV3-1 (or the pseudogene TRBV3-2) and TRBJ2-3; 9 bases match TRBD2. Germline-derived CDR1 and CDR2 are LGHDT and YNNKEL (reference sequence). Trimming cost V 3 bases and J 5 bases; bases outside gene matches: 6. The CDR3 runs to 15 residues. In DNA form, the CDR3 reads TGTGCCAGCAGCCATGCAGGACTAGCGATAGATACGCAGTATTTT. Its translation is CASSHAGLAIDTQYF.

This clone was seen only once. The chain is built from TRBV27 and TRBJ1-5; D call uncertain. Germline CDR1 and CDR2: MNHEY and SMNVEV (reference sequence). The CDR3 has 19 amino acids. V shed 8 bases and J shed 0 bases, with 26 bases lying between them. CDR3: CASRQNSMRASHSNQPQHF. CDR3 sequence (DNA): TGTGCCAGCCGGCAAAACAGCATGCGGGCATCACATAGCAATCAGCCCCAGCATTTT.

This chain links TRBV5-1 with TRBJ1-1; D may be TRBD1 (5 bases). The CDR3 loop spans 15 amino acids. CDR1 and CDR2 from the germline V gene are SGHRS and YFSETQ. Deletions cut 0 bases from V and 1 base from J, with 10 bases between. The CDR3 region is CASSLAAGRNTEAFF. As DNA, the CDR3 is TGCGCCAGCAGCTTGGCGGCGGGGCGGAACACTGAAGCTTTCTTT.

V and J are TRBV19 and TRBJ1-2; 7 nucleotides align to TRBD1. Trimming removed 4 bases from V and 8 bases from J; junction bases left unmatched: 7. This CDR3 comprises 13 residues. Germline CDR1 LNHDA, CDR2 SQIVND (reference sequence). DNA for the CDR3: TGTGCCAGTAGTAAAGGGACAGCTGGAGGCTACACCTTC. Translation gives CASSKGTAGGYTF.

The V gene is TRBV15, the J gene TRBJ1-5; D is perhaps TRBD1 (5 bases). Germline values: CDR1 LNHNV, CDR2 YYDKDF (reference sequence). CDR3 length equals 16 residues. The V end was cut by 5 bases, the J end by 6 bases, with 20 bases between. As DNA, the CDR3 is TGTGCCACCAGCGCCGGGAGGAGTGGGGCTTCTCAGCCCCAGCATTTT. It codes for CATSAGRSGASQPQHF.

This clone showed up just a few times. The rearrangement links TRBV5-7 to TRBJ1-1, with D possibly TRBD1 on 6 matching bases. TRBV5-7 is filed as an ORF, its function uncertain. The V end was cut by 4 bases, the J end by 10 bases, with 20 bases between. This CDR3 is 14 amino acids long. In DNA form, the CDR3 reads TGTGCCAGCAGCCCTGGAGACAGGAAAAAGGGAGCTTTCTTT. Residues: CASSPGDRKKGAFF.

The CDR3 DNA sequence: TGTGCCAGCAGCCACCTAGCGGGAGAGACCCAGTACTTC. Encoded protein: CASSHLAGETQYF. The J gene is TRBJ2-5, the V gene TRBV13; 8 bases fit TRBD2. J lost 4 bases, V lost 5 bases, and 3 bases had no gene match. Germline lookup yields CDR1 PRHDT and CDR2 FYEKMQ (reference sequence). This CDR3 has 13 amino acids.

The chain recombines TRBV19 with TRBJ1-2, with 7 bases that match TRBD1. CDR1 is LNHDA, CDR2 SQIVND, per germline (reference sequence). The CDR3 is 13 amino acids. With 5 bases clipped from V and 5 bases from J, the junction kept 5 bases outside the gene matches. The CDR3 sequence: CASSHDRDYGYTF. Here the CDR3 DNA reads TGTGCCAGTAGTCACGACAGGGATTATGGCTACACCTTC.

This clone was seen a handful of times. The chain joins TRBV18 to TRBJ2-7, with D possibly matching TRBD1 (5 bases). Trimming cost V 4 bases and J 4 bases, with 11 bases left between them. This CDR3 contains 13 residues. Germline V gives CDR1 KGHSH, CDR2 LQKENI. DNA of the CDR3: TGTGCCAGCTCACACGGACAAGTTTACGAGCAGTACTTC. Encoded protein: CASSHGQVYEQYF.

The chain has TRBV2 and TRBJ1-6, with 7 bases matching TRBD1. With V trimmed by 10 bases and J by 3 bases, 9 bases remained unmatched. The germline gives CDR1 SNHLY, CDR2 FYNNEI. The CDR3 loop spans 15 amino acids. In nucleotides, the CDR3 is TGTGCCACGATAGACGGGACAGTCTATAATTCACCCCTCCACTTT. The encoded protein is CATIDGTVYNSPLHF.

This rearrangement joins TRBV5-4 to TRBJ2-2; the match to TRBD1 covers 7 bases. This CDR3 contains 15 residues. V shed 4 bases, J shed 3 bases, and the junction held 6 bases outside the gene matches. Germline values: CDR1 SGHNT, CDR2 YYREEE (reference sequence). CDR3 amino acids: CASSIRDSHTGELFF. CDR3 DNA sequence: TGTGCCAGCAGCATCCGGGACAGCCACACCGGGGAGCTGTTTTTT.

This clone was found a few times. J is TRBJ2-7 and V is TRBV7-2; maybe TRBD2 (5 bases). V lost 5 bases to trimming and J lost 6 bases, with 14 bases between them. Germline loops: CDR1 SGHTA, CDR2 FQGNSA. The CDR3 runs to 13 residues. The CDR3 here is CASSPPGSGEQYF. DNA of the CDR3: TGTGCCAGCAGCCCCCCCGGAAGCGGCGAGCAGTACTTC. The full variable domain, its missing parts supplied by reference TRBV7-2 and TRBJ2-7, is GAGVSQSPSNKVTEKGKDVELRCDPISGHTALYWYRQSLGQGLEFLIYFQGNSAPDKSGLPSDRFSAERTGGSVSTLTIQRTQQEDSAVYLCASSPPGSGEQYFGPGTRLTVT.

Worth noting for this clone: This same CDR3 is encoded by further DNA sequences in the sample. The chain links TRBV4-1 to TRBJ1-6; TRBD1 might be the D (5 bases). There are 13 residues in the CDR3. Trimming stripped 0 bases from V and 10 bases from J, with 7 bases between. CDR1 and CDR2 from the germline V gene are MGHRA and YSYEKL. The CDR3 spells CASSQEGVSPLHF. The CDR3 DNA reads as TGCGCCAGCAGCCAAGAAGGGGTCTCACCCCTCCACTTT.

This clone was recorded once. This chain joins TRBV30 and TRBJ1-2; TRBD1 might be the D (6 bases). The CDR3 length is 17 residues. Germline V lookup: CDR1 GTSNPN, CDR2 SVGIG (reference sequence). Trimming took off 1 base at V and 0 bases at J, with 18 bases between the two ends. The CDR3 region has the DNA TGTGCCTGGAGTGCCTCCAGGGGCAGTGAGGCTAACTATGGCTACACCTTC. Translating it yields CAWSASRGSEANYGYTF.

This chain joins TRBV7-2 and TRBJ1-2; possibly TRBD1 for D (5 bases). The CDR3 has 14 amino acids. Trimming cost V 2 bases and J 5 bases, with 12 bases left between them. Germline CDR1 reads SGHTA; CDR2 reads FQGNSA. CDR3 bases: TGTGCCAGCAGCTTATCCAGTCAGGGATATGGCTACACCTTC. Protein product: CASSLSSQGYGYTF. Filled out from reference TRBV7-2 and TRBJ1-2, the complete variable domain reads GAGVSQSPSNKVTEKGKDVELRCDPISGHTALYWYRQSLGQGLEFLIYFQGNSAPDKSGLPSDRFSAERTGGSVSTLTIQRTQQEDSAVYLCASSLSSQGYGYTFGSGTRLTVV.